This T cell receptor beta chain came from a study of blood T cell repertoires in COVID-19. The table came from immunoSEQ multiplex PCR; TCRdb's copy has only in-frame clones and leaves some out. The repertoire holds approximately 120,000 clones, with 85% to 90% as singletons. The CDR3 sequence is 17 residues long. Germline V gene sequence: CDR1 MNHEY, CDR2 SMNVEV (reference sequence). Trimming took 6 bases from V and 3 from J, leaving 22 bases between them. This TCR was sampled from a human donor in a cohort sampled during active COVID-19. The V call is TRBV27, the J call TRBJ2-3; weak D call: TRBD2 (6 bases). Specimen: peripheral blood. CDR3 amino acids: CASREPGVPQGTDTQYF. CDR3 coding DNA: TGTGCCAGCAGGGAACCGGGGGTCCCACAAGGGACAGATACGCAGTATTTT.